This is a list of T cell receptor beta chains from one sample in a study of shared clonotypes between healthy human individuals. Profiling relied on immunoSEQ multiplex PCR, and the TCRdb table lists in-frame clones only, not all of them. The sample carries roughly 2.6 million clones, over 85% recorded once. The sequenced sample was naive CD4+ T cells sorted from blood. All receptors come from a man aged 18 to 29 in good health. CDR3s include the opening cysteine and the closing phenylalanine or tryptophan. The D gene is left open where the match is weak. The size entry is marked missing in some rows and otherwise reads once, few, many or a size class.

V,size,D,J,DNA,CDR3
TRBV6-6,.,TRBD1,TRBJ1-2,TGTGCCAGCAGTTACCGGGACAGAGGGTTCTATGGCTACACCTTC,CASSYRDRGFYGYTF
TRBV6-5,.,TRBD1,TRBJ2-3,TGTGCCAGCAGTTACACCGGCAGGGGGCAAGGAGATACGCAGTATTTT,CASSYTGRGQGDTQYF
TRBV7-6,.,TRBD2,TRBJ2-1,TGTGCCAGCAGCCCCAGCGGGAGGGACTACAATGAGCAGTTCTTC,CASSPSGRDYNEQFF
TRBV5-8,.,.,TRBJ2-2,TGTGCCAGCAGGGTTCTCACCGGGGAGCTGTTTTTT,CASRVLTGELFF
TRBV5-8,.,TRBD2,TRBJ2-7,TGTGCCAGCAGCTCTAGCGGGCTATCTAACTACGAGCAGTACTTC,CASSSSGLSNYEQYF
TRBV6-1,once,TRBD2,TRBJ2-1,TGTGCCAGCAGTGAGTCACTAGCGGGGGCTATAATGTTCTTC,CASSESLAGAIMFF
TRBV6-4,.,.,TRBJ2-2,TGTGCCAGCAGGGTGAACACCGGGGAGCTGTTTTTT,CASRVNTGELFF
TRBV27,.,.,TRBJ2-1,TGTGCCAGCAGTTCGGATGAGCAGTTCTTC,CASSSDEQFF
TRBV5-1,.,.,TRBJ2-5,TGCGCCAGCTGCCCAGGGGGGAACGGGTACCAAGAGACCCAGTACTTC,CASCPGGNGYQETQYF
TRBV5-1,once,.,TRBJ2-1,TGCGCCAGCAGCTTCCCGGGGAATGAGCAGTTCTTC,CASSFPGNEQFF
TRBV7-9,.,.,TRBJ2-7,TGTGCCAGCAGCTTGGGCAGCCAAGAGCAGTACTTC,CASSLGSQEQYF
TRBV7-7,.,.,TRBJ2-1,TGTGCTAGCAGCTTGGGCGGCCTCTACAATGAGCAGTTCTTC,CASSLGGLYNEQFF
TRBV19,.,TRBD1,TRBJ1-6,TGTGCCAGTAGCACAGGGACAGGCAATTCACCCCTCCACTTT,CASSTGTGNSPLHF
TRBV19,.,.,TRBJ2-3,TGTGCCAGCCAAGGGGAAGATACGCAGTATTTT,CASQGEDTQYF
TRBV12-5,.,TRBD2,TRBJ2-2,TGTGCTAGTGGACCGACTAGCGGGAGGCCCCGGGGCACCGGGGAGCTGTTTTTT,CASGPTSGRPRGTGELFF
TRBV29-1,.,.,TRBJ1-1,TGCAGCGTTGTCTTGGGCTCGAACACTGAAGCTTTCTTT,CSVVLGSNTEAFF
TRBV5-5,.,.,TRBJ2-2,TGTGCCAGCAGCTTGGGGACGAACACCGGGGAGCTGTTTTTT,CASSLGTNTGELFF
TRBV19,.,.,TRBJ1-5,TGTGCCAGTAGAGACAGCTACGGCGGCAATCAGCCCCAGCATTTT,CASRDSYGGNQPQHF
TRBV5-5,.,.,TRBJ1-4,TGTGCCAGCAGCCCCCAAGGAGAAAAACTGTTTTTT,CASSPQGEKLFF
TRBV18,.,.,TRBJ2-3,TGTGCCAGCTCCCCGGGGAGGCTAGCAGTCACAGATACGCAGTATTTT,CASSPGRLAVTDTQYF
TRBV25-1,.,.,TRBJ1-5,TGTGCCAGCAGTGACTCGGACGGACGGCGGGCCCAGCATTTT,CASSDSDGRRAQHF
TRBV27,.,TRBD1,TRBJ1-4,TGTGCCAGCAGTTCCGGACAGGGACTCCAAAAACTGTTTTTT,CASSSGQGLQKLFF
TRBV19,.,.,TRBJ2-1,TGTGCCAGTAGTATCCCGCTCGGGGTCCATGAGCAGTTCTTC,CASSIPLGVHEQFF
TRBV6-1,.,.,TRBJ2-2,TGTGCCTATAACAGGGGGGGCAACACCGGGGAGCTGTTTTTT,CAYNRGGNTGELFF
TRBV28,.,TRBD1,TRBJ2-7,TGTGCCAGCAGATCGGGACAGTTATACGAGCAGTACTTC,CASRSGQLYEQYF
TRBV5-5,once,TRBD2,TRBJ2-7,TGTGCCAGCAGCCTAGGACTAGCGGGGGAGGAGCAGTACTTC,CASSLGLAGEEQYF
TRBV7-9,.,TRBD1,TRBJ2-3,TGTGCCAGCAGCCCCCCTGACAGGGCAACCCTAGGAGGCACAGATACGCAGTATTTT,CASSPPDRATLGGTDTQYF
TRBV27,.,TRBD1,TRBJ2-7,TGTGCCAGCAGTGCTGGGACAGCCCACGAGCAGTACTTC,CASSAGTAHEQYF
TRBV7-8,.,.,TRBJ2-5,TGTGCCAGCAGCCTCCTAGCGATAAGCAGACAAGAGACCCAGTACTTC,CASSLLAISRQETQYF
TRBV2,.,.,TRBJ1-1,TGTGCCAGCCTTTGGGGGACCGACACTGAAGCTTTCTTT,CASLWGTDTEAFF
TRBV6-1,.,.,TRBJ1-1,TGTGCCAGCAGCGAAGGAGGAGGTCGGGCTGAAGCTTTCTTT,CASSEGGGRAEAFF
TRBV2,.,.,TRBJ1-6,TGTGCCAGCAGATTGGACAGCGTTTATAATTCACCCCTCCACTTT,CASRLDSVYNSPLHF
TRBV2,.,.,TRBJ1-1,TGTGCCAGCAGCCTAACAGGGTACACTGAAGCTTTCTTT,CASSLTGYTEAFF
TRBV6-5,.,.,TRBJ2-5,TGTGCCAGCAGCGCGACCCGGAATCTAGAGACCCAGTACTTC,CASSATRNLETQYF
TRBV12-5,.,TRBD1,TRBJ1-4,TGTGCTAGTGGTATCGGGACAGATGAAAAACTGTTTTTT,CASGIGTDEKLFF
TRBV13,once,TRBD1,TRBJ1-4,TGTGCCAGCAGCCGGATGGGGACAGGGAATGAAAAACTGTTTTTT,CASSRMGTGNEKLFF
TRBV4-2,.,TRBD2,TRBJ2-7,TGTGCCAGCAGCCCGGGACTAGCGGAGACCGGCGAGCAGTACTTC,CASSPGLAETGEQYF
TRBV6-1,.,.,TRBJ1-2,TGTGCCAGCAGGGACAGCTCGCTATCGGGCTACACCTTC,CASRDSSLSGYTF
TRBV7-2,.,TRBD1,TRBJ2-7,TGTGCCAGCAGCTGGACAGGTTACGAGCAGTACTTC,CASSWTGYEQYF
TRBV6-5,.,.,TRBJ1-2,TGTGCCAGCAGTTACGGGACGGGGGGCTATGGCTACACCTTC,CASSYGTGGYGYTF
TRBV27,.,.,TRBJ1-2,TGTGCCAGCAGCGGCCTGGGGACACCTGATAACTATGGCTACACCTTC,CASSGLGTPDNYGYTF
TRBV4-1,.,TRBD1,TRBJ1-6,TGCGCCAGCAGCCAAGTGGGACAGGGGATCAATTCACCCCTCCACTTT,CASSQVGQGINSPLHF
TRBV29-1,.,.,TRBJ2-1,TGCAGCGTTGTGCGTTACAATGAGCAGTTCTTC,CSVVRYNEQFF
TRBV7-2,.,TRBD1,TRBJ1-1,TGTGCCAGCAGCCCCGGGACAGGGTATGGCACTGAAGCTTTCTTT,CASSPGTGYGTEAFF
TRBV18,.,TRBD1,TRBJ2-5,TGTGCCAGCTCACCAAGAATACAGGGGGGCCAAGAGACCCAGTACTTC,CASSPRIQGGQETQYF
TRBV11-2,.,.,TRBJ1-2,TGTGCCAGCAGCTTAGAGGGGGGGAGTCTGGGCTACACCTTC,CASSLEGGSLGYTF
TRBV18,.,.,TRBJ2-6,TGTGCCAGCTCACGCATCTCTGGGGCCAACGTCCTGACTTTC,CASSRISGANVLTF
TRBV5-4,.,TRBD1,TRBJ2-7,TGTGCCAGCAGCTTCAGTCAACAGGGGAATGAGCAGTACTTC,CASSFSQQGNEQYF
TRBV5-5,.,.,TRBJ2-3,TGTGCCAGCAGCCAACAAGATACGCAGTATTTT,CASSQQDTQYF
TRBV30,.,.,TRBJ1-6,TGTGCCTGGAGTGTCCGTAGGGGTAATAATTCACCCCTCCACTTT,CAWSVRRGNNSPLHF